These 22 T cell receptor beta chains originate from one sample sequenced in a study of blood T cell repertoires in COVID-19. Measured with immunoSEQ multiplex PCR; TCRdb has only the in-frame clones, and not every one. The repertoire holds 300,000 to 350,000 clones, with 90% as singletons. Specimen: PBMCs or T cells enriched from blood (not recorded which). These receptor sequences come from a woman aged 18-29 years with acute COVID-19.

The chain couples TRBV9 to TRBJ2-1, with 9 bases matching TRBD2. The J segment lost 6 bases and the V segment lost 4 bases, leaving 11 bases of the junction unmatched. Germline CDR1 SGDLS, CDR2 YYNGEE. This CDR3 contains 16 residues. CDR3 sequence: CASSFPQAGGTNEQFF. The CDR3, as DNA: TGTGCCAGCAGCTTCCCACAGGCGGGAGGGACCAATGAGCAGTTCTTC.

CDR3 DNA: TGTGCCAGCAGTTACTCCTGGGGGGATCAGCCCCAGCATTTT. Its translation: CASSYSWGDQPQHF. The chain employs TRBV6-5 and TRBJ1-5; tentatively, D is TRBD1 (5 bases). The V gene's germline CDR1 is MNHEY and CDR2 SVGAGI. V lost 0 bases, J lost 5 bases, and 8 bases lay in between. This CDR3 comprises 14 residues.

The chain is built from TRBV2 and TRBJ2-1; D is perhaps TRBD1 (5 bases). The CDR3 is 13 residues long. CDR1 is SNHLY and CDR2 is FYNNEI in the germline V gene. Trimming took 10 bases from V and 9 from J, leaving 19 bases between them. In nucleotides, the CDR3 is TGTGCCATCCCTGGGGCAAGGGGTGGTGAGCAGTTCTTC. It specifies CAIPGARGGEQFF. Combining the CDR3 with reference TRBV2 and TRBJ2-1 gives the whole variable domain EPEVTQTPSHQVTQMGQEVILRCVPISNHLYFYWYRQILGQKVEFLVSFYNNEISEKSEIFDDQFSVERPDGSNFTLKIRSTKLEDSAMYFCAIPGARGGEQFFGPGTRLTVL.

The chain is built from TRBV9 and TRBJ1-3; weak D call: TRBD1 (6 bases). The germline CDR1 and CDR2 sequences are SGDLS and YYNGEE. The ends were cut back, 0 bases at V and 7 bases at J, with 14 bases in the middle. The CDR3 runs 15 residues. The CDR3 DNA sequence: TGTGCCAGCAGCGTAGAGGGGGGGTTAAGTAACACCATATATTTT. Its protein product is CASSVEGGLSNTIYF.

The J gene is TRBJ2-1, the V gene TRBV5-1; 11 bases agree with TRBD2. V lost 4 bases, J lost 1 base, and 1 base stayed unmatched. The CDR3 length is 15 residues. Germline-derived CDR1 and CDR2 are SGHRS and YFSETQ. CDR3 sequence reads: CASSGTSGSYNEQFF. The CDR3 region has the DNA TGCGCCAGCAGCGGGACTAGCGGATCCTACAATGAGCAGTTCTTC.

V and J are TRBV7-9 and TRBJ2-3; the D gene is possibly TRBD1 (5 bases). The CDR3 runs to 16 residues. Germline lookup yields CDR1 SEHNR and CDR2 FQNEAQ (reference sequence). V lost 3 bases and J 5 bases, leaving 18 bases between the germline ends. CDR3 region: CASSLAAGRSIDTQYF. DNA for the CDR3: TGTGCCAGCAGCTTGGCTGCAGGGCGGTCGATAGATACGCAGTATTTT.

This chain links TRBV14 with TRBJ1-6, with no clear D. Trimming removed 0 bases from V and 8 bases from J, with 14 bases in between. Germline CDR1 SGHDN, CDR2 FVKESK. The CDR3 is 16 amino acids. CDR3 DNA: TGTGCCAGCAGCCAAGATTCCCCCGGGTCGGATTCACCCCTCCACTTT. This encodes CASSQDSPGSDSPLHF.

The CDR3 protein is CAWNIQGGETEAFF. As DNA, the CDR3 is TGTGCCTGGAATATACAGGGCGGAGAAACTGAAGCTTTCTTT. The rearrangement uses TRBV30 and TRBJ1-1; D is perhaps TRBD1 (6 bases). Trimming left V 4 bases short and J 5 bases short, with 17 bases between. Germline V gene lookup returns CDR1 GTSNPN and CDR2 SVGIG (reference sequence). This CDR3 spans 14 amino acids.

The chain carries TRBV7-9 and TRBJ2-2; TRBD2 agrees at 9 bases. The CDR3 consists of 18 residues. With 1 base clipped from V and 1 base from J, the junction kept 7 bases outside the gene matches. Germline V gene data show CDR1 as SEHNR and CDR2 as FQNEAQ (reference sequence). The CDR3 DNA sequence: TGTGCCAGCAGCTTAGTAGGGGCTAGCGGGGTGAACACCGGGGAGCTGTTTTTT. It translates to CASSLVGASGVNTGELFF.

V and J are TRBV28 and TRBJ1-5; 9 bases line up with TRBD1. This CDR3 contains 13 residues. In germline, CDR1 is MDHEN, CDR2 SYDVKM. The trim removed 8 bases at V and 6 bases at J, leaving 5 bases unmatched. This CDR3 is CASGTGGRQPQHF. The CDR3 region has the DNA TGTGCCAGCGGTACAGGGGGCCGTCAGCCCCAGCATTTT.

This clone was found once. The V and J genes are TRBV5-4 and TRBJ2-7; 9 nucleotides align to TRBD1. This CDR3 has 14 residues. Germline V gene data show CDR1 as SGHNT and CDR2 as YYREEE (reference sequence). The trim removed 0 bases at V and 5 bases at J, leaving 3 bases unmatched. CDR3 loop: CASSLGGQGHEQYF. The CDR3 coding sequence is TGTGCCAGCAGCTTGGGGGGACAGGGCCACGAGCAGTACTTC.

The chain is built from TRBV7-3 and TRBJ2-5; a possible D gene is TRBD1 (6 bases). Germline CDR1 is SGHTA and CDR2 is FQGTGA. The CDR3 has 14 amino acids. Trimming shortened V by 5 bases and J by 7 bases, and 17 bases separated the two germline ends. The CDR3 DNA reads TGTGCCAGCAGCGCGAAACAGGGTGGGGGGACCCAGTACTTC. This sequence encodes CASSAKQGGGTQYF.

A single count supports this clone. The chain uses TRBV7-9 and TRBJ1-5, with D possibly being TRBD1 (6 bases). The CDR3 covers 16 residues. CDR1 and CDR2 (germline): SEHNR, FQNEAQ (reference sequence). V was trimmed by 5 bases and J by 2 bases, leaving 16 bases between them. As DNA, the CDR3 is TGTGCCAGCAGCCGGACCGTACAGGGTGGCAATCAGCCCCAGCATTTT. It encodes CASSRTVQGGNQPQHF.

This clone came up a few times. V is TRBV5-6 and J is TRBJ1-1; D gene unclear. The CDR3 totals 14 residues. From germline, CDR1 is SGHDT and CDR2 YYEEEE. Trimming stripped 2 bases from V and 1 base from J, with 9 bases between. This chain's CDR3 is CASSFFHSNTEAFF. As DNA, the CDR3 is TGTGCCAGCAGCTTTTTCCACTCGAACACTGAAGCTTTCTTT.

The chain uses TRBV6-5 and TRBJ2-7; 12 bases are a match to TRBD2. The CDR3 is 14 residues long. Germline trimming cut 5 bases from V and 6 bases from J; bases unmatched to any gene: 5. The germline gives CDR1 MNHEY, CDR2 SVGAGI. CDR3 residues: CASSTSGRRGEQYF. The CDR3 nucleotides read TGTGCCAGCAGTACTAGCGGGAGGAGAGGCGAGCAGTACTTC.

The chain combines TRBV15 with TRBJ2-5; 9 bases agree with TRBD2. Germline V gene data show CDR1 as LNHNV and CDR2 as YYDKDF (reference sequence). With 6 bases clipped from V and 5 bases from J, the junction kept 7 bases outside the gene matches. The CDR3 is 14 amino acids. The CDR3: CATRLAGDQETQYF. The CDR3 bases are TGTGCCACCAGGTTAGCGGGAGATCAGGAGACCCAGTACTTC.

This clone was counted once. The chain has TRBV25-1 and TRBJ1-1; 12 nucleotides agree with TRBD1. Germline CDR1 and CDR2: MGHDK and SYGVNS. The CDR3 is 17 residues long. V shed 3 bases and J 5 bases; nucleotides not matched to a gene: 10. The CDR3 region is CASSDPGQGAAGTEAFF. The DNA for the CDR3 is TGTGCCAGCAGTGACCCGGGACAGGGGGCGGCAGGGACTGAAGCTTTCTTT.

The chain has TRBV6-4 and TRBJ1-4; D may be TRBD1 (6 bases). With 8 bases removed from V and 6 bases from J, the gap between germline ends came to 13 bases. The CDR3 extends over 13 amino acids. Looked up from germline, CDR1 is MRHNA and CDR2 is SNTAGT. The CDR3 here is CASDPGADEKLFF. CDR3 nucleotide sequence: TGTGCCAGCGATCCAGGGGCAGATGAAAAACTGTTTTTT.

The chain has TRBV7-8 and TRBJ2-2; D is unresolved. The CDR3 is 12 amino acids. V gave up 3 bases and J gave up 6 bases, with 5 bases separating them. CDR1 SGHVS and CDR2 FQNEAQ come from the germline V gene. As DNA, the CDR3 is TGTGCCAGCAGCTTTAGAGCCGGGGAGCTGTTTTTT. Translation gives CASSFRAGELFF.

The chain uses TRBV3-1 (or the pseudogene TRBV3-2) and TRBJ1-6, with 9 bases matching TRBD1. In germline, CDR1 is LGHDT, CDR2 YNNKEL (reference sequence). Trimming at V came to 4 bases and at J to 8 bases, leaving 9 bases not matched to a gene. The CDR3 loop spans 16 amino acids. CDR3 DNA: TGTGCCAGCAGCCGTAGGACAGGGGAAGGGGATTCACCCCTCCACTTT. Translated, it gives CASSRRTGEGDSPLHF.

V gene TRBV13 combines with J gene TRBJ1-2; D unresolved. Germline loops: CDR1 PRHDT, CDR2 FYEKMQ (reference sequence). The CDR3 covers 14 residues. The V and J ends lost 2 bases and 0 bases respectively, with 7 bases between them. As DNA, the CDR3 is TGTGCCAGCAGCTTATTAAACTCTAACTATGGCTACACCTTC. Translated: CASSLLNSNYGYTF.

The chain couples TRBV5-1 to TRBJ2-7, with D hard to call. Germline CDR1 is SGHRS and CDR2 is YFSETQ. V was clipped by 0 bases and J by 5 bases, with 9 bases between them. The CDR3 covers 13 residues. The CDR3 nucleotides read TGCGCCAGCAGCTTGGGGGCCTTAAACGAGCAGTACTTC. Amino acids: CASSLGALNEQYF.